Each of the 20 T cell receptor beta chains below was sequenced from the same sample in a study of CD8 T cells in ankylosing spondylitis. TCRdb passed the 5' RACE reads through MiXCR, listing each CDR3 protein once. The sample comprises around 540,000 distinct CDR3 sequences, 10% to 15% of which are singletons, and 6.5% to 7% rests with the top ten. Their specific antigens are unknown. Findings and limits, study-wide: What seemed typical of ankylosing spondylitis blood was a TCR beta motif built from several highly homologous variants.

Material for sequencing was blood, either unsorted or a sorted T cell fraction (not recorded which). The origin of the receptors is a male donor with ankylosing spondylitis.

The chain employs TRBV5-1 and TRBJ2-1, with D possibly matching TRBD2 (6 bases). CDR1 SGHRS and CDR2 YFSETQ come from the germline V gene. This CDR3 is built from 15 residues. The V end lost 1 base, the J end lost 5 bases, and 13 bases lay between the germline ends. This CDR3 is CASSLSLAPNNEQFF. Written as DNA, the CDR3 is TGCGCCAGCAGCTTGAGTCTAGCGCCAAACAATGAGCAGTTCTTC.

This clonotype has just a few counts. The V gene is TRBV20-1, the J gene TRBJ2-5, with a tentative D call TRBD2 (7 bases). V lost 3 bases and J 4 bases, leaving 15 bases between the germline ends. Germline-derived CDR1 and CDR2 are DFQATT and SNEGSKA (reference sequence). The CDR3 spans 14 residues. This CDR3 reads CSARGGLAIETQYF. DNA for the CDR3: TGCAGTGCTAGGGGGGGGCTAGCGATAGAGACCCAGTACTTC.

V and J are TRBV20-1 and TRBJ2-4; the match to TRBD2 covers 11 bases. The length of the CDR3 is 18 residues. CDR1 DFQATT and CDR2 SNEGSKA come from the germline V gene (reference sequence). V dropped 3 bases and J dropped 2; count of bases not matched to a gene: 12. The CDR3 loop is CSASLLAGETLTKNIQYF. CDR3 nucleotides: TGCAGTGCTAGTCTACTAGCGGGAGAAACCTTAACCAAAAACATTCAGTACTTC.

There are a few counts of this clonotype. The chain has TRBV20-1 and TRBJ2-7; 9 nucleotides line up with TRBD1. CDR1 is DFQATT, CDR2 SNEGSKA, per germline (reference sequence). The V segment lost 5 bases and the J segment 2 bases; nucleotides outside the gene matches: 10. The CDR3 runs 15 residues. As DNA, the CDR3 is TGCAGTGCTGCTCATGCCGGGACAGGGACCTACGAGCAGTACGTC. Its protein product is CSAAHAGTGTYEQYV.

The V call is TRBV5-5, the J call TRBJ2-1; TRBD2 matches at 9 bases. The trim removed 4 bases at V and 4 bases at J, leaving 6 bases unmatched. The CDR3 consists of 15 residues. CDR1 and CDR2 from the germline V gene are SGHKS and YYEKEE (reference sequence). The CDR3 protein is CASSRGTSSYNEQFF. CDR3 nucleotide sequence: TGTGCCAGCAGCCGTGGGACTAGCAGTTACAATGAGCAGTTCTTC.

V and J are TRBV5-1 and TRBJ1-3, with a possible D match to TRBD1 (5 bases). V lost 4 bases to trimming and J lost 0 bases, with 8 bases between them. Germline loops: CDR1 SGHRS, CDR2 YFSETQ. This CDR3 contains 14 residues. CDR3 sequence: CASSPTDSGNTIYF. CDR3 bases: TGCGCCAGCAGCCCGACAGACTCTGGAAACACCATATATTTT.

In its sample, this clonotype was seen many times. J is TRBJ2-1 and V is TRBV12-3 or TRBV12-4; D remains unclear. The CDR3 extends over 12 amino acids. Trimming left V 4 bases short and J 1 base short, with 2 bases between. The CDR3 here is CASSWSYNEQFF. The CDR3 DNA reads TGTGCCAGCAGTTGGTCCTACAATGAGCAGTTCTTC.

This clonotype has at least ten counts. This rearrangement joins TRBV5-1 to TRBJ2-1; TRBD1 might be the D (5 bases). Germline-derived CDR1 and CDR2 are SGHRS and YFSETQ. The CDR3 spans 13 residues. V gave up 0 bases and J gave up 15 bases, with 16 bases separating them. CDR3 sequence reads: CASSLASGERGFF. In DNA, the CDR3 is TGCGCCAGCAGCTTGGCCTCTGGAGAAAGGGGGTTCTTC.

This clonotype was seen only a few times. V gene TRBV21-1 combines with J gene TRBJ2-1. TRBV21-1 is annotated as a pseudogene. The CDR3 is made up of 11 amino acids. CDR3 in DNA: TGTGCCAGCAGCATAATCTGTAAGCAGTTCTTC. Its protein product is CASSIICKQFF.

This clonotype has ten or more counts. V is TRBV2 and J is TRBJ2-3; D is perhaps TRBD2 (6 bases). The CDR3 spans 15 residues. Per the germline V gene, CDR1 is SNHLY and CDR2 is FYNNEI. V was cut by 7 bases and J by 4 bases, with 18 bases left in between. The CDR3 region is CASIAGSRRADTQYF. The CDR3 DNA is TGTGCCAGCATTGCCGGGAGCCGCAGGGCAGATACGCAGTATTTT.

This clonotype was found many times. The chain links TRBV5-6 to TRBJ2-1, with D maybe TRBD2 (5 bases). CDR1 SGHDT and CDR2 YYEEEE come from the germline V gene. The CDR3 is made up of 12 amino acids. The V and J ends lost 0 bases and 9 bases respectively, with 7 bases between them. In DNA, the CDR3 is TGTGCCAGCAGCTTGGGTAGCGCTGAGCAGTTCTTC. Its protein is CASSLGSAEQFF.

This clonotype was seen repeatedly, ten times or more. The chain carries TRBV20-1 and TRBJ2-7; D tentatively fits TRBD1 or TRBD2 (7 bases each). V was cut by 5 bases and J by 1 base, with 12 bases left in between. Germline V gives CDR1 DFQATT, CDR2 SNEGSKA (reference sequence). The CDR3 spans 13 residues. This CDR3 reads CSAAGGGSYEQYF. CDR3 sequence (DNA): TGCAGTGCTGCAGGGGGGGGGTCCTACGAGCAGTACTTC.

This clonotype was detected ten times or more. The chain has TRBV7-8 and TRBJ2-5, with 12 bases that match TRBD2. The CDR3 covers 17 residues. J was trimmed by 1 base and V by 4 bases; bases with no gene match: 7. Per germline, CDR1 SGHVS and CDR2 FQNEAQ. This CDR3 is CASSSVTSGSPQETQYF. CDR3 in DNA: TGTGCCAGCAGCTCCGTGACTAGCGGGAGTCCCCAAGAGACCCAGTACTTC.

In this sample, this clonotype turned up a few times. The gene calls are TRBV7-8 and TRBJ2-1; D is possibly TRBD2 (5 bases). Germline CDR1 reads SGHVS; CDR2 reads FQNEAQ. Trimming removed 5 bases at V and 0 bases at J, with 14 bases between. The CDR3 consists of 16 residues. CDR3 loop: CASSPSSDFSYNEQFF. CDR3 coding DNA: TGTGCCAGCAGCCCTAGCTCGGATTTCTCCTACAATGAGCAGTTCTTC.

The chain is built from TRBV20-1 and TRBJ2-1; no reliable D call. The CDR3 sequence is 14 residues long. V shed 1 base and J shed 4 bases, with 11 bases lying between them. Germline assignment: CDR1 DFQATT and CDR2 SNEGSKA (reference sequence). For the CDR3, the DNA is TGCAGTGCTAGAGGGGCTAGTTTTTACAATGAGCAGTTCTTC. Translating it yields CSARGASFYNEQFF.

In this sample, this clonotype turned up many times. This chain joins TRBV4-2 and TRBJ2-2; 9 nucleotides line up with TRBD1. The CDR3 is made up of 17 amino acids. The trim removed 2 bases at V and 3 bases at J, leaving 7 bases unmatched. The germline gives CDR1 LGHNA, CDR2 YNFKEQ. The CDR3 is CASSQTYGDRDTGELFF. CDR3 sequence (DNA): TGTGCCAGCAGCCAAACGTATGGGGACAGGGACACCGGGGAGCTGTTTTTT.

This clonotype was observed a handful of times. The chain combines TRBV5-1 with TRBJ2-3; D gene unclear. The CDR3 contains 16 residues. Germline CDR1 and CDR2: SGHRS and YFSETQ. Trimming left V 0 bases short and J 2 bases short, with 13 bases between. Here the CDR3 reads CASSLDPIGLTDTQYF. As DNA, the CDR3 is TGCGCCAGCAGCTTGGATCCGATCGGCCTCACAGATACGCAGTATTTT.

This clonotype was recorded many times. This sequence joins TRBV12-3 or TRBV12-4 and TRBJ2-2, with TRBD2 identical over 9 bases. J gave up 4 bases and V 5 bases, and 5 bases lay outside the gene matches. The CDR3 contains 15 residues. CDR3 DNA sequence: TGTGCCAGCAGTCCCGGGACTAGCTTCACCGGGGAGCTGTTTTTT. It translates to CASSPGTSFTGELFF.

CDR3 residues: CASSEALLPDTDTQYF. CDR3 DNA sequence: TGTGCCAGCAGTGAAGCGCTTCTACCAGACACAGATACGCAGTATTTT. The chain combines TRBV2 with TRBJ2-3, with D uncertain. The V end was cut by 0 bases, the J end by 2 bases, with 12 bases between. Germline lookup yields CDR1 SNHLY and CDR2 FYNNEI. This CDR3 is built from 16 residues.

This clonotype was counted a few times. This chain uses TRBV20-1 with TRBJ2-2, with D tentatively TRBD1 (5 bases). The V end was cut by 8 bases, the J end by 4 bases, with 17 bases between. This CDR3 is 14 amino acids long. CDR1 and CDR2 (germline): DFQATT, SNEGSKA (reference sequence). CDR3 sequence: CSTEQVFFTGELFF. CDR3 DNA sequence: TGCAGTACCGAACAGGTTTTCTTCACCGGGGAGCTGTTTTTT.